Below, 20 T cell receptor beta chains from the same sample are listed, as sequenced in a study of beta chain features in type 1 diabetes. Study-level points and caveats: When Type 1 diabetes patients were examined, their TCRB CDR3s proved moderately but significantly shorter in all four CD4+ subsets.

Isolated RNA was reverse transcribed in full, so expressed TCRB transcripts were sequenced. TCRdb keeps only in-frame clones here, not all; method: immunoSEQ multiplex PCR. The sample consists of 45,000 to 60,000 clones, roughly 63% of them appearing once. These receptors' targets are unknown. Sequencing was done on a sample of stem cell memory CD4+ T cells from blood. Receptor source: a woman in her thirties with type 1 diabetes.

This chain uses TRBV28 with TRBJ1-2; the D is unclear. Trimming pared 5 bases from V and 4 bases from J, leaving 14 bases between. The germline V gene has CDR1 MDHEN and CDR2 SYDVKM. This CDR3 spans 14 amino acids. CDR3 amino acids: CASSGPPGAYGYTF. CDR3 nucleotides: TGTGCCAGCAGTGGTCCACCAGGCGCCTATGGCTACACCTTC.

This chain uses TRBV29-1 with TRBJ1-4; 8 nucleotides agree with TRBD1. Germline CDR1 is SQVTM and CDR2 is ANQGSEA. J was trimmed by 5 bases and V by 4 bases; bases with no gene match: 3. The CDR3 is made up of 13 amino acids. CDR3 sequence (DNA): TGCAGCGTTGGACAGGGGCTGAATGAAAAACTGTTTTTT. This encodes CSVGQGLNEKLFF.

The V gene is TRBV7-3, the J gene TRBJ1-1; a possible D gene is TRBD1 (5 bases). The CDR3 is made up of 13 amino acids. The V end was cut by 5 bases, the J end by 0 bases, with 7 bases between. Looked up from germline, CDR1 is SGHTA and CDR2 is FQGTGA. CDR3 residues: CASSETVNTEAFF. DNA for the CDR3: TGTGCCAGCAGCGAGACAGTGAACACTGAAGCTTTCTTT. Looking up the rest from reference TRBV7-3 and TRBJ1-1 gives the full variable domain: GAGVSQTPSNKVTEKGKYVELRCDPISGHTALYWYRQSLGQGPEFLIYFQGTGAADDSGLPNDRFFAVRPEGSVSTLKIQRTERGDSAVYLCASSETVNTEAFFGQGTRLTVV.

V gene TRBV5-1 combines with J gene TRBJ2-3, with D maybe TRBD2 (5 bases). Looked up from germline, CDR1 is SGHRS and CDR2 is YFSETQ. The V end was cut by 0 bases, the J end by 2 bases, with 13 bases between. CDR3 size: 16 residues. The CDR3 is CASSLAVSVDTDTQYF. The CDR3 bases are TGCGCCAGCAGCTTGGCTGTTAGCGTGGACACAGATACGCAGTATTTT.

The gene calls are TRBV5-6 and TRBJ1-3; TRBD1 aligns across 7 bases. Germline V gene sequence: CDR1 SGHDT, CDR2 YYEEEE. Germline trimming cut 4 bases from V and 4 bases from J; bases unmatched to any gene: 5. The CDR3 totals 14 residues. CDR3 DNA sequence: TGTGCCAGCAGCCCCTGGACAGGAGGAAACACCATATATTTT. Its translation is CASSPWTGGNTIYF.

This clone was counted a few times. The CDR3 DNA follows: TGTGCCAGCAGCTTGGCCGGAGCGGGAGGCTACAATGAGCAGTTCTTC. Its translation: CASSLAGAGGYNEQFF. The J gene is TRBJ2-1, the V gene TRBV5-4; 9 bases agree with TRBD2. This CDR3 spans 16 amino acids. The germline V gene has CDR1 SGHNT and CDR2 YYREEE (reference sequence). The J segment lost 3 bases and the V segment lost 0 bases, leaving 4 bases of the junction unmatched.

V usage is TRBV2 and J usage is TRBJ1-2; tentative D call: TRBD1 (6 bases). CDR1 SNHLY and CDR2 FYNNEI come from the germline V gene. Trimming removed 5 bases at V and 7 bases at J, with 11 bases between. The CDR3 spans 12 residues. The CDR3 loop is CASSRTGSGYTF. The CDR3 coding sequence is TGTGCCAGCAGTAGAACAGGGTCTGGCTACACCTTC.

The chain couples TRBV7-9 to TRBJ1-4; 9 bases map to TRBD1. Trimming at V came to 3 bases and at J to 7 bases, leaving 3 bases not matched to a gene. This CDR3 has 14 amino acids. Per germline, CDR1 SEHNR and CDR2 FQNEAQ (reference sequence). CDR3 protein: CASSLGQGTEKLFF. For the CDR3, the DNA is TGTGCCAGCAGCTTGGGACAGGGAACTGAAAAACTGTTTTTT.

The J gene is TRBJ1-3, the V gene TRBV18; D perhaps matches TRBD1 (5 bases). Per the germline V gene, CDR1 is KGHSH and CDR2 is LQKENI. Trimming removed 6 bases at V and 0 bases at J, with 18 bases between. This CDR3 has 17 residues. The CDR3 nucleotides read TGTGCCAGCTCCGAGAAGGACACCAATCCCTCTGGAAACACCATATATTTT. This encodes CASSEKDTNPSGNTIYF. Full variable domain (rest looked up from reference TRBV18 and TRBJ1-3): NAGVMQNPRHLVRRRGQEARLRCSPMKGHSHVYWYRQLPEEGLKFMVYLQKENIIDESGMPKERFSAEFPKEGPSILRIQQVVRGDSAAYFCASSEKDTNPSGNTIYFGEGSWLTVV.

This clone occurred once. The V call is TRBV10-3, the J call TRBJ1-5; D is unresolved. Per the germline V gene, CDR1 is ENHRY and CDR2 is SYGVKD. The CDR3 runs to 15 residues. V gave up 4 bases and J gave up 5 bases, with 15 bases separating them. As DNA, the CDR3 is TGTGCCATCAGTGCGGTGGGAGGGCCCTATCAGCCCCAGCATTTT. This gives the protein CAISAVGGPYQPQHF.

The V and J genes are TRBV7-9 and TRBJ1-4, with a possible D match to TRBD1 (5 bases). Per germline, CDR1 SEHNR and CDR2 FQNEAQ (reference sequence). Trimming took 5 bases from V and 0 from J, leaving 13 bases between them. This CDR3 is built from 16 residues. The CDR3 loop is CASSSGTLTTNEKLFF. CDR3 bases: TGTGCCAGCAGCAGCGGGACTCTTACAACTAATGAAAAACTGTTTTTT.

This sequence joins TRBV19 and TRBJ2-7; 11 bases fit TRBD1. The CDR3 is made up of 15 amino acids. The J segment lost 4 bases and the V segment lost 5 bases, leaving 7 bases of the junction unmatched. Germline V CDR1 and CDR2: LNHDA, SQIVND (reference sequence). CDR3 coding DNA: TGTGCCAGTAGTGAATTGGACAGGGGGCTGTACGAGCAGTACTTC. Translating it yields CASSELDRGLYEQYF.

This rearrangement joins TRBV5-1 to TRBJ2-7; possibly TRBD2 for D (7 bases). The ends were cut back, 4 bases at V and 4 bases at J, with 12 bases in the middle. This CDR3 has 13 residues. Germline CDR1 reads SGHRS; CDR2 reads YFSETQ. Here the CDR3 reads CASSKGGEYEQYF. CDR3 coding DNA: TGCGCCAGCAGCAAAGGGGGGGAATACGAGCAGTACTTC.

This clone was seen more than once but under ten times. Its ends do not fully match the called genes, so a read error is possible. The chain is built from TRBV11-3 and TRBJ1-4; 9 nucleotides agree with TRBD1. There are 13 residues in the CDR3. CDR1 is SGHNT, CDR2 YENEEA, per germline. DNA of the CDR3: TGTGCCAGCAGCTTAACGGATGGGGACAGGGAAATCTTT. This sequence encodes CASSLTDGDREIF.

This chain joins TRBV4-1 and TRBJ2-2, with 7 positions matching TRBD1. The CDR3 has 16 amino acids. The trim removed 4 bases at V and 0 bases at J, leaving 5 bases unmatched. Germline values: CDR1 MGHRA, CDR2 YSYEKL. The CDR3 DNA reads TGCGCCAGCAGCCCTTTCGACAGGGCGAACACCGGGGAGCTGTTTTTT. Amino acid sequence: CASSPFDRANTGELFF.

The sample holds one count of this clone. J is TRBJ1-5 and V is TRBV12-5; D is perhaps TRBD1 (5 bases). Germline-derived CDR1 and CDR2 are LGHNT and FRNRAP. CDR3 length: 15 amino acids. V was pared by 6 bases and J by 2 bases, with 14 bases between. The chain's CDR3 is CASGLGRGGNQPQHF. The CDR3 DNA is TGTGCTAGTGGCCTGGGGCGCGGTGGCAATCAGCCCCAGCATTTT.

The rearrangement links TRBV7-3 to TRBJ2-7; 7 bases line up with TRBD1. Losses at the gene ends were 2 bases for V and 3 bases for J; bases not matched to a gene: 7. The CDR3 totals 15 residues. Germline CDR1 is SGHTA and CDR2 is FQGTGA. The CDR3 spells CASSLRPGQLYEQYF. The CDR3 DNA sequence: TGTGCCAGCAGCTTACGCCCGGGACAGCTCTACGAGCAGTACTTC.

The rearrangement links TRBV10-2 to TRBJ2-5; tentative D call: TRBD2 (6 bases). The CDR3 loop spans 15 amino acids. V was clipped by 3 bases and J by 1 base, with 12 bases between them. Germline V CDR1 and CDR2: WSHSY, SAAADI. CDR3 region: CASSDPASAQETQYF. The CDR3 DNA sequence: TGCGCCAGCAGTGATCCGGCTAGCGCCCAAGAGACCCAGTACTTC.

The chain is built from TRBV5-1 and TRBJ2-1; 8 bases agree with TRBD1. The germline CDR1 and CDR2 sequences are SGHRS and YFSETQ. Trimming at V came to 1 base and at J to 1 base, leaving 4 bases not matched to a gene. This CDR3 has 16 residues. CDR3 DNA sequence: TGCGCCAGCAGCTTGCCCGGGACAGGATCCTACAATGAGCAGTTCTTC. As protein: CASSLPGTGSYNEQFF.

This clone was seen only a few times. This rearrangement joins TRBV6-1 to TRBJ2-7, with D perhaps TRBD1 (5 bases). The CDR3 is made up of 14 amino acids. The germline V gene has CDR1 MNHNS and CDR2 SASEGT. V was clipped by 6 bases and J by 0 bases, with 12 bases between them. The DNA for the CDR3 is TGTGCCAGCAGGGAGAAGACAGACTCCTACGAGCAGTACTTC. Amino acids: CASREKTDSYEQYF.